This note documents a single T cell receptor beta chain sequence. Its antigen is undetermined. This entry belongs to a study of blood T cells in healthy people across ages. The second PCR ran about 7 to 12 cycles with a sample-barcoded 5' primer and J-beta primers. TCRdb analysed the 5' RACE reads with MiXCR anew, one entry per CDR3 protein. The sample carries around 690,000 distinct CDR3 sequences, roughly 53% recorded once. Study-wide results and limits: Per million T cells, TCR beta diversity dropped roughly linearly as age increased. Naive T cell percentage showed a strong correlation with TCR beta diversity.

Peripheral blood samples of around 11 milliliters were drawn from each donor. Germline V lookup: CDR1 MNHNY, CDR2 SVGAGI (reference sequence). CDR3 size: 13 residues. Trimming shortened V by 6 bases and J by 4 bases, and 12 bases separated the two germline ends. The sequenced material came from blood. The chain joins TRBV6-6 to TRBJ1-1; D call uncertain. This clonotype originated in a man in his sixties in good health. The CDR3: CASSFDPSTEAFF. In DNA form, the CDR3 reads TGTGCCAGCAGCTTTGACCCCTCCACTGAAGCTTTCTTT.